Presented here are 10 T cell receptor beta chains from one specimen sequenced in a study of blood T cell repertoires in COVID-19. This table comes from immunoSEQ multiplex PCR, and its TCRdb copy is limited to in-frame clones, with some not included. The repertoire holds about 180,000 clones, with more than 70% as singletons. The sequenced sample consisted of peripheral blood. All receptors come from a person aged 65 to 79 with COVID-19, enrolled during active disease.

J is TRBJ1-1 and V is TRBV18; 9 bases align to TRBD1. Trimming at V came to 3 bases and at J to 0 bases, leaving 5 bases not matched to a gene. The CDR3 sequence is 16 residues long. CDR1 is KGHSH, CDR2 LQKENI, per germline. The CDR3 is CASSPTGTGLNTEAFF. The CDR3 DNA reads TGTGCCAGCTCACCTACCGGGACAGGGCTGAACACTGAAGCTTTCTTT.

The gene calls are TRBV29-1 and TRBJ2-1, with 14 bases lining up with TRBD2. Per germline, CDR1 SQVTM and CDR2 ANQGSEA. CDR3 length: 15 residues. V shed 4 bases, J shed 9 bases, and the junction held 8 bases outside the gene matches. The CDR3 region has the DNA TGCAGCGTTGGTTCCGGGACTAGCGGGAGCTTTGAGCAGTTCTTC. Translation gives CSVGSGTSGSFEQFF.

The genes are TRBV4-3 and TRBJ1-5; 7 bases agree with TRBD1. V lost 2 bases, J lost 4 bases, and 5 bases stayed unmatched. The CDR3 runs 15 residues. Germline-derived CDR1 and CDR2 are LGHNA and YSLEER. In DNA, the CDR3 is TGCGCCAGCAGCCAAAGGACAGGTCCAAATCAGCCCCAGCATTTT. Encoded protein: CASSQRTGPNQPQHF.

The chain has TRBV4-1 and TRBJ1-2; no definite D call. Deletions cut 1 base from V and 3 bases from J, with 15 bases between. This CDR3 is 16 amino acids long. Germline V lookup: CDR1 MGHRA, CDR2 YSYEKL. CDR3 loop: CASSQVSLVGDYGYTF. For the CDR3, the DNA is TGCGCCAGCAGCCAAGTTAGTTTGGTCGGAGACTATGGCTACACCTTC.

The CDR3: CASSEPIQGAGNTIYF. In DNA, the CDR3 is TGTGCCAGCAGTGAACCGATACAGGGTGCAGGAAACACCATATATTTT. The rearrangement links TRBV6-1 to TRBJ1-3; the D gene is possibly TRBD1 (6 bases). The V end was cut by 2 bases, the J end by 4 bases, with 15 bases between. Germline CDR1 is MNHNS and CDR2 is SASEGT. The CDR3 has 16 residues.

The chain is built from TRBV28 and TRBJ1-5; possible D gene TRBD1, 6 bases. The V and J ends lost 3 bases and 0 bases respectively, with 9 bases between them. Germline V gives CDR1 MDHEN, CDR2 SYDVKM. The CDR3 covers 15 residues. The CDR3 reads CASSLTGYSNQPQHF. The CDR3 nucleotides are TGTGCCAGCAGTTTGACAGGATATAGCAATCAGCCCCAGCATTTT.

This clone was observed once. This chain links TRBV18 with TRBJ2-5, with 7 bases identical to TRBD1. The trim removed 2 bases at V and 5 bases at J, leaving 8 bases unmatched. The CDR3 is 15 amino acids. CDR1 is KGHSH, CDR2 LQKENI, per germline. The CDR3 is CASSPYEGAGETQYF. The CDR3 bases are TGTGCCAGCTCACCATACGAGGGGGCAGGGGAGACCCAGTACTTC.

The chain employs TRBV15 and TRBJ1-5; D remains ambiguous. V was clipped by 1 base and J by 3 bases, with 7 bases between them. The CDR3 sequence is 14 residues long. Germline V gene lookup returns CDR1 LNHNV and CDR2 YYDKDF (reference sequence). The CDR3 DNA follows: TGTGCCACCAGCAGAGTGGGCTACAATCAGCCCCAGCATTTT. It translates to CATSRVGYNQPQHF.

The chain has TRBV7-9 and TRBJ2-1, with 12 nucleotides matching TRBD2. In germline, CDR1 is SEHNR, CDR2 FQNEAQ (reference sequence). The junction had 7 bases not matched to a gene; V was cut back by 0 bases and J by 4 bases. This CDR3 spans 18 amino acids. CDR3 loop: CASSLAGASGRVYNEQFF. In nucleotides, the CDR3 is TGTGCCAGCAGCTTAGCTGGAGCTAGCGGGAGGGTTTACAATGAGCAGTTCTTC.

The V and J genes are TRBV7-2 and TRBJ1-1; D is ambiguous. Trimming pared 3 bases from V and 3 bases from J, leaving 14 bases between. CDR3 length: 15 residues. Germline CDR1 SGHTA, CDR2 FQGNSA. The CDR3 nucleotides are TGTGCCAGCAGCTTGAGGAGTGGATGGGACACTGAAGCTTTCTTT. Encoded protein: CASSLRSGWDTEAFF.